The 26 T cell receptor beta chains listed next were all sequenced from one sample in a study of shared clonotypes between healthy human individuals. Positive CCR7 selection of CD45RO-negative cells yielded the naive CD8 cells, and terminally differentiated effector memory CD45RA+ cells were excluded. The data were produced by immunoSEQ multiplex PCR, yet TCRdb's version contains in-frame clones alone and is incomplete. The sample records some 2.1 million clones, about 94% being singletons. The sequenced sample consisted of naive CD8+ T cells sorted from blood. The receptors originated from a man aged 18-30 years in good health.

The rearrangement uses TRBV11-2 and TRBJ1-1; D not certain. Trimming shortened V by 4 bases and J by 0 bases, and 6 bases separated the two germline ends. The germline V gene encodes CDR1 SGHAT and CDR2 FQNNGV. The CDR3 length is 13 residues. DNA for the CDR3: TGTGCCAGCAGCTCGACACTGAACACTGAAGCTTTCTTT. Translating it yields CASSSTLNTEAFF. Filled out from reference TRBV11-2 and TRBJ1-1, the complete variable domain reads EAGVAQSPRYKIIEKRQSVAFWCNPISGHATLYWYQQILGQGPKLLIQFQNNGVVDDSQLPKDRFSAERLKGVDSTLKIQPAKLEDSAVYLCASSSTLNTEAFFGQGTRLTVV.

This chain joins TRBV30 and TRBJ2-7, with TRBD2 matching 8 bases. This CDR3 contains 14 residues. Trimming removed 0 bases from V and 5 bases from J; junction bases left unmatched: 6. Germline CDR1 and CDR2: GTSNPN and SVGIG (reference sequence). This chain's CDR3 is CAWSVKGLVDEQYF. CDR3 nucleotides: TGTGCCTGGAGTGTAAAGGGACTAGTAGACGAGCAGTACTTC.

On this clone itself: Other DNA sequences in the sample encode the same CDR3. The chain employs TRBV4-1 and TRBJ2-7, with 11 positions matching TRBD2. Germline V gene sequence: CDR1 MGHRA, CDR2 YSYEKL. V gave up 4 bases and J gave up 4 bases; unmatched junction bases: 3. This CDR3 spans 14 amino acids. CDR3 protein: CASSPGLAVYEQYF. The CDR3 DNA follows: TGCGCCAGCAGCCCGGGACTAGCGGTTTACGAGCAGTACTTC.

This clone showed up just once. This chain uses TRBV6-1 with TRBJ2-2; 9 bases map to TRBD2. The germline V gene encodes CDR1 MNHNS and CDR2 SASEGT. The CDR3 sequence is 12 residues long. This chain's CDR3 is CAGGRADGELFF. Here the CDR3 DNA reads TGTGCGGGCGGGAGGGCTGACGGGGAGCTGTTTTTT.

The chain recombines TRBV9 with TRBJ2-1; 7 bases fit TRBD2. There are 13 residues in the CDR3. The J segment lost 6 bases and the V segment lost 4 bases, leaving 4 bases of the junction unmatched. The germline gives CDR1 SGDLS, CDR2 YYNGEE. CDR3 in DNA: TGTGCCAGCAGCAACCGGGGGGTCAATGAGCAGTTCTTC. This sequence encodes CASSNRGVNEQFF. The full variable domain, its missing parts supplied by reference TRBV9 and TRBJ2-1, is DSGVTQTPKHLITATGQRVTLRCSPRSGDLSVYWYQQSLDQGLQFLIQYYNGEERAKGNILERFSAQQFPDLHSELNLSSLELGDSALYFCASSNRGVNEQFFGPGTRLTVL.

This sequence joins TRBV7-3 and TRBJ1-2; unclear D gene. Trimming removed 2 bases at V and 0 bases at J, with 10 bases between. Germline-derived CDR1 and CDR2 are SGHTA and FQGTGA. The CDR3 totals 15 residues. For the CDR3, the DNA is TGTGCCAGCAGCTTAGCGTTAGGAGCTAACTATGGCTACACCTTC. Its protein product is CASSLALGANYGYTF.

The chain combines TRBV7-6 with TRBJ2-5; the match to TRBD1 covers 10 bases. This CDR3 is built from 18 residues. The V gene's germline CDR1 is SGHVS and CDR2 FNYEAQ. Trimming took 5 bases from V and 3 from J; bases not matched to a gene: 15. CDR3 DNA sequence: TGTGCCAGCAGCCCGTCCGGATATAGGGACAGGGGAGAAGAGACCCAGTACTTC. Its translation: CASSPSGYRDRGEETQYF.

J is TRBJ1-6 and V is TRBV11-2; maybe TRBD1 (5 bases). The CDR3 covers 17 residues. The germline CDR1 and CDR2 sequences are SGHAT and FQNNGV. V was pared by 0 bases and J by 7 bases, with 16 bases between. The CDR3 loop is CASSLDLDGTANSPLHF. In DNA, the CDR3 is TGTGCCAGCAGCTTAGATCTAGATGGGACCGCAAATTCACCCCTCCACTTT.

This clone appeared a few times. The chain recombines TRBV4-1 with TRBJ2-7; D possibly matches TRBD1 or TRBD2 (6 bases each). Trimming cost V 4 bases and J 2 bases, with 21 bases left between them. The CDR3 consists of 17 residues. The germline V gene has CDR1 MGHRA and CDR2 YSYEKL. The CDR3 sequence: CASSRDSQGGDPYEQYF. In DNA, the CDR3 is TGCGCCAGCAGCCGAGACTCACAGGGCGGGGATCCCTACGAGCAGTACTTC.

The chain joins TRBV6-5 to TRBJ2-7; tentative D call: TRBD1 (6 bases). Per germline, CDR1 MNHEY and CDR2 SVGAGI. V was pared by 6 bases and J by 5 bases, with 11 bases between. The CDR3 consists of 12 residues. CDR3 coding DNA: TGTGCCAGCAGGTCAGGGGCTAACGAGCAGTACTTC. Translating it yields CASRSGANEQYF.

The chain joins TRBV7-6 to TRBJ2-5; 9 bases map to TRBD1. The CDR3 contains 16 residues. Losses at the gene ends were 1 base for V and 4 bases for J; bases not matched to a gene: 7. From germline, CDR1 is SGHVS and CDR2 FNYEAQ. In DNA, the CDR3 is TGTGCCAGCAGCTTAGGCCGGGACAGGGTGGGAGAGACCCAGTACTTC. Translation gives CASSLGRDRVGETQYF. The whole variable domain, remainder taken from reference TRBV7-6 and TRBJ2-5, is GAGVSQSPRYKVTKRGQDVALRCDPISGHVSLYWYRQALGQGPEFLTYFNYEAQQDKSGLPNDRFSAERPEGSISTLTIQRTEQRDSAMYRCASSLGRDRVGETQYFGPGTRLLVL.

The gene calls are TRBV27 and TRBJ2-7; 11 nucleotides match TRBD2. The junction had 3 bases not matched to a gene; V was cut back by 2 bases and J by 3 bases. Germline values: CDR1 MNHEY, CDR2 SMNVEV (reference sequence). This CDR3 has 15 residues. In DNA form, the CDR3 reads TGTGCCAGCAGTTTAATAGCGGGAGGGGACTACGAGCAGTACTTC. This codes for CASSLIAGGDYEQYF.

CDR3 amino acids: CASSQGEGDVEQYF. The DNA of the CDR3 is TGTGCCAGCAGCCAGGGGGAGGGAGACGTCGAGCAGTACTTC. This rearrangement joins TRBV7-6 to TRBJ2-7, with D perhaps assigned TRBD1 or TRBD2 (7 bases each). Trimming cost V 5 bases and J 6 bases, with 17 bases left between them. There are 14 residues in the CDR3. The germline CDR1 and CDR2 sequences are SGHVS and FNYEAQ.

The rearrangement uses TRBV7-9 and TRBJ1-2; D ambiguous. This CDR3 comprises 14 residues. Germline V CDR1 and CDR2: SEHNR, FQNEAQ (reference sequence). V dropped 5 bases and J dropped 0 bases, with 10 bases sitting between them. The CDR3 DNA follows: TGTGCCAGCAGCCCAGCGGGGTCTAACTATGGCTACACCTTC. It specifies CASSPAGSNYGYTF. The whole variable domain, filled in from reference TRBV7-9 and TRBJ1-2, reads DTGVSQNPRHKITKRGQNVTFRCDPISEHNRLYWYRQTLGQGPEFLTYFQNEAQLEKSRLLSDRFSAERPKGSFSTLEIQRTEQGDSAMYLCASSPAGSNYGYTFGSGTRLTVV.

The CDR3 DNA reads as TGCGCCAGCAGCCAAGGGGGGGACAGGGCCTACGAGCAGTACTTC. It translates to CASSQGGDRAYEQYF. The J gene is TRBJ2-7, the V gene TRBV4-1; 9 bases line up with TRBD1. The germline gives CDR1 MGHRA, CDR2 YSYEKL. After removal of 1 base from V and 2 bases from J, the junction contained 3 bases not matched to a gene. The CDR3 length is 15 residues.

The genes are TRBV7-6 and TRBJ2-7, with TRBD1 matching over 9 bases. This CDR3 region has 12 residues. V lost 8 bases and J lost 3; bases outside the gene matches: 2. Germline CDR1 SGHVS, CDR2 FNYEAQ. The CDR3 DNA reads TGTGCCAGCGGGGGACAGGGCTACGAGCAGTACTTC. Translating it yields CASGGQGYEQYF. The full variable domain, with the rest looked up from reference TRBV7-6 and TRBJ2-7, is GAGVSQSPRYKVTKRGQDVALRCDPISGHVSLYWYRQALGQGPEFLTYFNYEAQQDKSGLPNDRFSAERPEGSISTLTIQRTEQRDSAMYRCASGGQGYEQYFGPGTRLTVT.

V gene TRBV4-1 combines with J gene TRBJ1-1; TRBD1 agrees at 7 bases. V lost 1 base, J lost 6 bases, and 11 bases stayed unmatched. The CDR3 runs 16 residues. Germline assignment: CDR1 MGHRA and CDR2 YSYEKL. CDR3 DNA sequence: TGCGCCAGCAGCCAAGTGTTTTCGCAGGGGGAAGCTGAAGCTTTCTTT. Amino acid sequence: CASSQVFSQGEAEAFF.

CDR3 DNA sequence: TGCGCCAGCAGCCAAGTATCTGGAGTCTTCACCGGGGAGCTGTTTTTT. Translating it yields CASSQVSGVFTGELFF. The chain uses TRBV4-1 and TRBJ2-2; D gene unclear. V gave up 1 base and J gave up 4 bases, with 13 bases separating them. The CDR3 spans 16 residues. Germline values: CDR1 MGHRA, CDR2 YSYEKL.

The chain employs TRBV13 and TRBJ1-4, with D possibly being TRBD1 (5 bases). CDR1 PRHDT and CDR2 FYEKMQ come from the germline V gene (reference sequence). The CDR3 runs 13 residues. V lost 8 bases to trimming and J lost 7 bases, with 14 bases between them. In nucleotides, the CDR3 is TGTGCCAGCGGAACGGGGGGGTTTGAAAAACTGTTTTTT. Its translation is CASGTGGFEKLFF.

This clone came up once. The V and J genes are TRBV5-1 and TRBJ2-3; D unresolved. Trimming shortened V by 0 bases and J by 4 bases, and 6 bases separated the two germline ends. The CDR3 runs to 13 residues. The germline V gene has CDR1 SGHRS and CDR2 YFSETQ. The CDR3: CASSLEVADTQYF. The CDR3 bases are TGCGCCAGCAGCTTGGAAGTGGCAGATACGCAGTATTTT.

V and J are TRBV2 and TRBJ2-1, with 9 bases aligning to TRBD2. Germline V gives CDR1 SNHLY, CDR2 FYNNEI. V was pared by 4 bases and J by 6 bases, with 4 bases of the junction left unmatched. The CDR3 extends over 14 amino acids. CDR3 sequence: CASSGLAGLNEQFF. As DNA, the CDR3 is TGTGCCAGCAGTGGTCTAGCGGGACTCAATGAGCAGTTCTTC.

This chain uses TRBV6-1 with TRBJ1-2, with D uncertain. Between the trimmed V and J ends, which lost 0 bases and 4 bases, there was a span of 12 bases. The CDR3 has 15 residues. Germline CDR1 reads MNHNS; CDR2 reads SASEGT. The CDR3 reads CASSEASPAFYGYTF. The CDR3 coding sequence is TGTGCCAGCAGTGAAGCGTCTCCGGCTTTCTATGGCTACACCTTC.

The J gene is TRBJ2-6, the V gene TRBV4-1; D gene unclear. Germline-derived CDR1 and CDR2 are MGHRA and YSYEKL. The CDR3 totals 16 residues. Trimming took off 0 bases at V and 0 bases at J, with 6 bases between the two ends. CDR3 amino acids: CASSQELYSGANVLTF. DNA for the CDR3: TGCGCCAGCAGCCAAGAACTATACTCTGGGGCCAACGTCCTGACTTTC.

The rearrangement joins TRBV4-3 to TRBJ1-2; 9 positions agree with TRBD1. The ends lost 1 base at V and 7 bases at J; junction bases unmatched: 4. There are 14 residues in the CDR3. The germline V gene has CDR1 LGHNA and CDR2 YSLEER. This CDR3 is CASSQGGQGIGYTF. CDR3 coding DNA: TGCGCCAGCAGCCAAGGGGGACAGGGAATTGGCTACACCTTC.

This chain connects TRBV6-6 to TRBJ2-7; D is unclear. CDR1 and CDR2 (germline): MNHNY, SVGAGI (reference sequence). V was shortened by 0 bases and J by 1 base, with 4 bases between the two germline ends. The CDR3 totals 13 residues. CDR3 amino acids: CASSYSKSYEQYF. CDR3 coding DNA: TGTGCCAGCAGTTACTCTAAATCCTACGAGCAGTACTTC.

The chain links TRBV6-1 to TRBJ2-1; D perhaps matches TRBD2 (5 bases). From germline, CDR1 is MNHNS and CDR2 SASEGT. This CDR3 has 14 residues. V lost 3 bases and J lost 3, with 9 bases in between. The CDR3, as DNA: TGTGCCAGCAGTGACGCGGGCTTCTACAATGAGCAGTTCTTC. It specifies CASSDAGFYNEQFF.